This TCR beta chain was captured in a study of pediatric ulcerative colitis. The assay was run at survey level. The table came from immunoSEQ multiplex PCR; TCRdb's copy has only in-frame clones and leaves some out. This sample has tens of thousands of clones, with around 73% found just once. During colonoscopy, one to two rectal pinch biopsies were collected. As regards this clone: Its target is unknown.

The germline V gene has CDR1 MNHNY and CDR2 SVGAGI (reference sequence). The CDR3 totals 15 residues. V shed 0 bases and J 1 base; nucleotides not matched to a gene: 2. Findings of the study overall: Some T cells in rectal biopsies may come from blood, especially with overt colitis. In rectum, acute severe colitis had expanded clones and less diversity. Repertoires came from total lymphocyte DNA, not specific subsets.

The chain links TRBV6-6 to TRBJ2-7; 8 nucleotides align to TRBD1. The receptor was derived from a boy between 5 and 17 years old with moderate ulcerative colitis. What was sequenced was gut tissue. The CDR3 protein is CASSYSWTGSYEQYF. CDR3 coding DNA: TGTGCCAGCAGTTACTCCTGGACAGGGTCCTACGAGCAGTACTTC.